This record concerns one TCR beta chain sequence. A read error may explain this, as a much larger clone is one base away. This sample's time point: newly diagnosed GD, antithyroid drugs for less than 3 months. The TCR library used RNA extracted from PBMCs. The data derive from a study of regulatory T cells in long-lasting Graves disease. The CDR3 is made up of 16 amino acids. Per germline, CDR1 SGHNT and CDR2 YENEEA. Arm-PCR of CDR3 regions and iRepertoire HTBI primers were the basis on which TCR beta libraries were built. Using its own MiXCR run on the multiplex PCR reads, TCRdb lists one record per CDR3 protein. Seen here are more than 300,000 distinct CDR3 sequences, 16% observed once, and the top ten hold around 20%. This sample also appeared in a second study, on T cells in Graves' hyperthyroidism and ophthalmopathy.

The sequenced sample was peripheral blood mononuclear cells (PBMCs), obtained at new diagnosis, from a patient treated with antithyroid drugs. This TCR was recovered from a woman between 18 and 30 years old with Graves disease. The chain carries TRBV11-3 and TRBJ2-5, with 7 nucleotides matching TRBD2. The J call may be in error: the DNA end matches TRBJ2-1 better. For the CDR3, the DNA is TGTGCCAGCAGCTTAGGATCCCACGGGGGGAGGAGTGAGCAGTTCTTC. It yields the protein CASSLGSHGGRSEQFF.